The source of this T cell receptor beta chain is a study of low-dose radiotherapy and immunotherapy resistance in tumors. Study summary: Intravenous nivolumab 240 mg every two weeks plus ipilimumab 1 mg/kg every six weeks was given to patients. Administration of intravenous cyclophosphamide at 200 mg/m2 took place every two weeks, one day before radiation and immunotherapy.

Treatment of the donors consisted of nivolumab and ipilimumab (plus aspirin, low-dose cyclophosphamide and low-dose radiotherapy). Patients who could take part had advanced solid tumors with no tumor-infiltrating lymphocytes. The CDR3 has 14 residues. Trimming removed 1 base at V and 0 bases at J, with 7 bases between. Germline CDR1 SGHDT, CDR2 YYEEEE. First-strand cDNA relied on TRAV- and TRBV-specific primers spanning alpha and beta chains. Using a constant-region primer together with a V-primer adapter, TCRs were subjected to 20 PCR cycles of amplification. TCRdb processed the reads anew with MiXCR; each CDR3 protein has one entry. The table lists some 15,000 distinct CDR3 sequences, roughly 48% of them singletons.

V usage is TRBV5-6 and J usage is TRBJ1-1, with D possibly being TRBD1 (5 bases). The TCR sequence derives from a human donor with advanced metastatic prostate, ovarian, gallbladder or colorectal cancer (not recorded which). This table probably holds off-target reads from a library built for another chain. In nucleotides, the CDR3 is TGTGCCAGCAGCTTGAGACAGTTGAACACTGAAGCTTTCTTT. It encodes CASSLRQLNTEAFF.